The table lists the clone carrying this T cell receptor (beta chain) with many counts. Its antigen is not identified. TCR beta CDR3 regions were amplified from RNA transcripts. Second-round multiplex PCR followed a first-round RT-PCR using HTBI primers. TCRdb called the multiplex PCR reads again in MiXCR, with one record for every CDR3 protein. The sample includes about 660,000 distinct CDR3 sequences, under 50% of them seen just once. The entry originates in a study of Graves' ophthalmopathy and Graves' hyperthyroidism. J lost 7 bases, V lost 1 base, and 7 bases had no gene match. The CDR3 sequence is 15 residues long. Germline V CDR1 and CDR2: LGHNT, FRNRAP. Moderately to severely active ophthalmopathy under 3 months, CAS at least 3, NOSPECS at least 4. Other autoimmune diseases, uncontrolled infections, pregnancy or lactation led to the exclusion of patients. Orbital computed tomography and thyroid ultrasound, along with TRAb, serum thyroxine and clinical symptoms, underpinned diagnosis.

Study-level points and caveats: Ophthalmopathy progression predictions by the model showed roughly 77% specificity and over 60% sensitivity.

This receptor was obtained from an adult man with Graves' ophthalmopathy. The sequenced sample consisted of peripheral blood. This rearrangement joins TRBV12-5 to TRBJ1-5; 7 positions agree with TRBD1. The CDR3 spells CASGLEGGGRQPQHF. The CDR3 nucleotides are TGTGCTAGTGGTTTGGAGGGAGGGGGCAGACAGCCCCAGCATTTT. Combining the CDR3 with reference TRBV12-5 and TRBJ1-5 gives the whole variable domain DARVTQTPRHKVTEMGQEVTMRCQPILGHNTVFWYRQTMMQGLELLAYFRNRAPLDDSGMPKDRFSAEMPDATLATLKIQPSEPRDSAVYFCASGLEGGGRQPQHFGDGTRLSIL.